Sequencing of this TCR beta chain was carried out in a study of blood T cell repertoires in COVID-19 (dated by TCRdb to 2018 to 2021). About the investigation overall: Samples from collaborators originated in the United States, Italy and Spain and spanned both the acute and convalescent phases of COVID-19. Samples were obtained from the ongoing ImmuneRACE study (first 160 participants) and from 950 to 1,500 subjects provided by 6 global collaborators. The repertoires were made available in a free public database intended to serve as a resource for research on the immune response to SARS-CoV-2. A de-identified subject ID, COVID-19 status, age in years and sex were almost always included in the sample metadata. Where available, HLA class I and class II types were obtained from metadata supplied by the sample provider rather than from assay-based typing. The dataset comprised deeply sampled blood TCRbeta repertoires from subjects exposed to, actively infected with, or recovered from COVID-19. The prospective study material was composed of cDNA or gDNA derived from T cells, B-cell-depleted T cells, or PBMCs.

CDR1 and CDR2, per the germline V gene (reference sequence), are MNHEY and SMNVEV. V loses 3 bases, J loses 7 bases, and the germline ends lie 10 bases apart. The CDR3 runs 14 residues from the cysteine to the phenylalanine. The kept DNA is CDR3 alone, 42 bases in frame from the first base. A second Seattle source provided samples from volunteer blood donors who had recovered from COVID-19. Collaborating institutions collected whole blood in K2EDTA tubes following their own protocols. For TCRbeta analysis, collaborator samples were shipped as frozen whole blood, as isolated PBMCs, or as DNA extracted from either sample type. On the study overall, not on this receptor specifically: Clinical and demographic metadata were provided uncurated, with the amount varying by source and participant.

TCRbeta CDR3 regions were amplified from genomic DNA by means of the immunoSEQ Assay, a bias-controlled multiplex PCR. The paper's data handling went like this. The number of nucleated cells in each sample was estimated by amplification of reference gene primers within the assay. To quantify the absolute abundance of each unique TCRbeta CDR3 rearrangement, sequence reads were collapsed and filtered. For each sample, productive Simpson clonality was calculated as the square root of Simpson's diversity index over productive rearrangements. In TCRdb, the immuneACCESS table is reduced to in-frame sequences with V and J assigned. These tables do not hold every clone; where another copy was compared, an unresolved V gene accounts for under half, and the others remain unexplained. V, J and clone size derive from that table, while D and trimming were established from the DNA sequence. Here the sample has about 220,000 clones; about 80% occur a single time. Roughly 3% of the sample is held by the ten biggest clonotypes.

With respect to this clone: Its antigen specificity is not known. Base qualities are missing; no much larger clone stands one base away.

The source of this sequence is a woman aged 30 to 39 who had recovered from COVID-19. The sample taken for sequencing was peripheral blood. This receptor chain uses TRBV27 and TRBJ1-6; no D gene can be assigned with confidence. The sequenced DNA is TGTGCCAGCAGTTTTCGGGGATGGAATTCACCCCTCCACTTT. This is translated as CASSFRGWNSPLHF.